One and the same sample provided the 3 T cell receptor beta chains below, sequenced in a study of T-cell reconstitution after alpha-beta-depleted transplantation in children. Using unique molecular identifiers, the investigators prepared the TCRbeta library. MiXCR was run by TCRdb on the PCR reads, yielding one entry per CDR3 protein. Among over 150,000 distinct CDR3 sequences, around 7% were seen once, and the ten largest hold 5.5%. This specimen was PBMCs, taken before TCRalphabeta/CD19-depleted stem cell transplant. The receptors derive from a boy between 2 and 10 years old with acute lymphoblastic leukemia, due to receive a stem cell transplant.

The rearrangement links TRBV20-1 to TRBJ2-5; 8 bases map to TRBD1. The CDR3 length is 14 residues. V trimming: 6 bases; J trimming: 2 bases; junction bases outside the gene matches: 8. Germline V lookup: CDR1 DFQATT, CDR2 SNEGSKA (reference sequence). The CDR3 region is CSAPTGTGQETQYF. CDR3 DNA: TGCAGTGCCCCAACCGGGACAGGACAAGAGACCCAGTACTTC.

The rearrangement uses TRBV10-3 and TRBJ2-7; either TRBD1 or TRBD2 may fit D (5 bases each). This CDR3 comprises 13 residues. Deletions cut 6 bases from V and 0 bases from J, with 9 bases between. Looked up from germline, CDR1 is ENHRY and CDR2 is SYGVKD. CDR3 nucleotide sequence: TGTGCCATCAGCGGGACCTCCTCCTACGAGCAGTACTTC. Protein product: CAISGTSSYEQYF.

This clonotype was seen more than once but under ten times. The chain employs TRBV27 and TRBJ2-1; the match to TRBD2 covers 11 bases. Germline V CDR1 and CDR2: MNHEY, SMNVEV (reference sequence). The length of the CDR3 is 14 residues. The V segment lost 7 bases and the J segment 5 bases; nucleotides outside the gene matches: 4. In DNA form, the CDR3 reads TGTGCCAGCACTGTAGCGGGGGGGCACAATGAGCAGTTCTTC. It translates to CASTVAGGHNEQFF.